A single sample is the source of the 16 T cell receptor beta chains below, sequenced in a study of T cells after yellow fever vaccination (dated by TCRdb to between 2017 and 2020). Sample treatment or condition, as interpreted from the label and publication: live attenuated yellow fever vaccine strain. The library was made by 5' RACE. Reads for this sample came from an Illumina HiSeq 2500. TCRdb reprocessing: public reads trimmed at Q25 with fastp, clones called with MiXCR, in-frame beta chains kept. CDR3 protein duplicates are merged, each entry listing the most common genes and DNA. The sample table holds hundreds of thousands of distinct CDR3 sequences, of which around 8.1% were seen once. The ten top clones hold around 17% of the sample. The material sequenced was PBMCs, taken roughly 45 days after the first yellow fever vaccination. The source is a man aged 18 to 29 who received the YFV17D yellow fever vaccine.

A few counts support this clonotype. The CDR3 spells CASSLRGGNSGANVLTF. As DNA, the CDR3 is TGTGCCAGCAGCTTGCGCGGGGGAAACTCTGGGGCCAACGTCCTGACTTTC. The rearrangement links TRBV7-2 to TRBJ2-6, with 7 bases fitting TRBD2. CDR3 length: 17 residues. V shed 3 bases and J 0 bases; nucleotides not matched to a gene: 5. Germline V lookup: CDR1 SGHTA, CDR2 FQGNSA.

This clonotype was seen more than once but under ten times. The chain combines TRBV6-1 with TRBJ2-5; 12 bases map to TRBD1. CDR1 is MNHNS and CDR2 is SASEGT in the germline V gene. The CDR3 runs 17 residues. V was pared by 5 bases and J by 5 bases, with 12 bases of the junction left unmatched. Written as DNA, the CDR3 is TGTGCCAGCAGTCCCGGGACAGGGGGCGCGGGCGTGGAGACCCAGTACTTC. Translating it yields CASSPGTGGAGVETQYF.

In this sample, this clonotype turned up a few times. The V gene is TRBV6-2 or TRBV6-3, the J gene TRBJ1-1; D gene unclear. This CDR3 contains 13 residues. CDR1 is MNHEY, CDR2 SVGEGT, per germline. V lost 6 bases and J 7 bases, leaving 15 bases between the germline ends. CDR3 protein: CASSYLIDREAFF. The CDR3 DNA reads TGTGCCAGCAGCTACCTTATCGACCGTGAAGCTTTCTTT.

The rearrangement uses TRBV5-1 and TRBJ2-4; 7 bases agree with TRBD2. The germline gives CDR1 SGHRS, CDR2 YFSETQ. This CDR3 is 15 amino acids long. The V gene end was trimmed by 4 bases and the J gene end by 5 bases; junction bases not matched to a gene: 9. CDR3 amino acids: CASSPTSGVENIQYF. CDR3 coding DNA: TGCGCCAGCAGCCCGACGAGCGGGGTTGAAAACATTCAGTACTTC. Together with reference TRBV5-1 and TRBJ2-4, the CDR3 gives the full variable domain: KAGVTQTPRYLIKTRGQQVTLSCSPISGHRSVSWYQQTPGQGLQFLFEYFSETQRNKGNFPGRFSGRQFSNSRSEMNVSTLELGDSALYLCASSPTSGVENIQYFGAGTRLSVL.

This clonotype has at least ten counts. The V and J genes are TRBV5-1 and TRBJ1-2; 9 bases are shared with TRBD1. Germline lookup yields CDR1 SGHRS and CDR2 YFSETQ. The CDR3 has 13 amino acids. V dropped 4 bases and J dropped 7; count of bases not matched to a gene: 5. In DNA, the CDR3 is TGCGCCAGCAGCCCGGGACAGGGTGGTGGCTACACCTTC. Protein product: CASSPGQGGGYTF.

This clonotype was counted only a few times. This chain's CDR3 is CASRSRDRGGEQYF. The CDR3 DNA reads TGTGCCAGCAGATCCCGGGACAGGGGGGGCGAGCAGTACTTC. The chain is built from TRBV7-9 and TRBJ2-7; 11 bases are a match to TRBD1. The junction had 7 bases not matched to a gene; V was cut back by 6 bases and J by 6 bases. Germline CDR1 SEHNR, CDR2 FQNEAQ (reference sequence). The CDR3 runs 14 residues.

This clonotype was counted only a few times. The V call is TRBV19, the J call TRBJ1-1; D unclear. Trimming removed 6 bases from V and 3 bases from J, with 14 bases in between. This CDR3 is built from 14 residues. Germline V gives CDR1 LNHDA, CDR2 SQIVND (reference sequence). The CDR3 DNA reads TGTGCCAGTAGACCGGACCTATGGGACACTGAAGCTTTCTTT. It encodes CASRPDLWDTEAFF.

In its sample, this clonotype was seen a few times. The V and J genes are TRBV9 and TRBJ2-3; 10 nucleotides match TRBD2. Germline CDR1 reads SGDLS; CDR2 reads YYNGEE. J gave up 5 bases and V 6 bases, and 6 bases lay outside the gene matches. The CDR3 extends over 14 amino acids. The CDR3: CASTSLAGGDTQYF. DNA of the CDR3: TGTGCCAGCACCTCGTTAGCGGGGGGAGATACGCAGTATTTT.

V gene TRBV7-9 combines with J gene TRBJ1-2, with 8 positions matching TRBD1. Germline V gene sequence: CDR1 SEHNR, CDR2 FQNEAQ (reference sequence). There are 15 residues in the CDR3. The V gene end was trimmed by 5 bases and the J gene end by 5 bases; junction bases not matched to a gene: 10. This chain's CDR3 is CASSRGQGEGYGYTF. In DNA form, the CDR3 reads TGTGCCAGCAGCCGCGGACAGGGCGAAGGATATGGCTACACCTTC.

This clonotype has a handful of counts. The chain is built from TRBV4-2 and TRBJ2-3; TRBD2 matches 9 bases. The germline V gene encodes CDR1 LGHNA and CDR2 YNFKEQ. The V and J ends lost 3 bases and 6 bases, in that order; junction bases with no gene match: 4. The CDR3 is 14 residues long. For the CDR3, the DNA is TGTGCCAGCAGCCAGAGCGGGGGGCCCGATACGCAGTATTTT. It codes for CASSQSGGPDTQYF.

This clonotype occurred a few times. CDR3 sequence (DNA): TGTGCCAGTAGTGTTCTGGGCCTGACCGTGGATGAGCAGTTCTTC. Translation: CASSVLGLTVDEQFF. V and J are TRBV19 and TRBJ2-1; D is unclear. The V end was cut by 5 bases, the J end by 8 bases, with 19 bases between. Germline-derived CDR1 and CDR2 are LNHDA and SQIVND (reference sequence). The CDR3 contains 15 residues. Full variable domain (rest looked up from reference TRBV19 and TRBJ2-1): DGGITQSPKYLFRKEGQNVTLSCEQNLNHDAMYWYRQDPGQGLRLIYYSQIVNDFQKGDIAEGYSVSREKKESFPLTVTSAQKNPTAFYLCASSVLGLTVDEQFFGPGTRLTVL.

This clonotype was observed a few times. The J gene is TRBJ2-2, the V gene TRBV7-6, with 7 bases aligning to TRBD1. In germline, CDR1 is SGHVS, CDR2 FNYEAQ. The CDR3 runs to 18 residues. V lost 2 bases and J lost 4; bases outside the gene matches: 13. CDR3 nucleotides: TGTGCCAGCAGCTTACCAAAAGACAGGGACGTTGTCACCGGGGAGCTGTTTTTT. It specifies CASSLPKDRDVVTGELFF.

The chain is built from TRBV12-3 or TRBV12-4 and TRBJ1-3; D gene unclear. CDR3 size: 14 residues. The germline V and J ends were trimmed by 2 bases and 0 bases, with 5 bases remaining between them. CDR3 residues: CASSLIVSGNTIYF. The DNA of the CDR3 is TGTGCCAGCAGTTTAATAGTCTCTGGAAACACCATATATTTT.

This sequence joins TRBV6-1 and TRBJ1-5; 7 nucleotides line up with TRBD1. The CDR3 has 15 amino acids. Germline trimming cut 6 bases from V and 6 bases from J; bases unmatched to any gene: 11. Per germline, CDR1 MNHNS and CDR2 SASEGT. The CDR3 region is CASSRTAQGTQPQHF. CDR3 nucleotides: TGTGCCAGCAGCCGGACGGCACAGGGGACTCAGCCCCAGCATTTT.

This clonotype was seen a few times. The rearrangement uses TRBV7-6 and TRBJ2-7; a weak D match, TRBD2 (6 bases). Looked up from germline, CDR1 is SGHVS and CDR2 is FNYEAQ. There are 15 residues in the CDR3. V lost 6 bases to trimming and J lost 5 bases, with 20 bases between them. CDR3 protein: CASRHPGTPNNEQYF. In DNA form, the CDR3 reads TGTGCCAGCAGGCATCCCGGGACTCCCAATAACGAGCAGTACTTC. The whole variable domain, remainder taken from reference TRBV7-6 and TRBJ2-7, is GAGVSQSPRYKVTKRGQDVALRCDPISGHVSLYWYRQALGQGPEFLTYFNYEAQQDKSGLPNDRFSAERPEGSISTLTIQRTEQRDSAMYRCASRHPGTPNNEQYFGPGTRLTVT.

The chain carries TRBV19 and TRBJ1-2, with 10 bases identical to TRBD1. This CDR3 spans 15 amino acids. Losses at the gene ends were 6 bases for V and 7 bases for J; bases not matched to a gene: 11. Per the germline V gene, CDR1 is LNHDA and CDR2 is SQIVND (reference sequence). CDR3 loop: CASSRTGTGAVGYTF. The CDR3 nucleotides read TGTGCCAGTAGCCGGACTGGGACAGGGGCCGTTGGCTACACCTTC.